This T cell receptor (beta chain) was captured by sequencing in a study of T cells in Graves' hyperthyroidism and ophthalmopathy. This clonotype was recorded at least ten times. What it binds is unknown. Graves' hyperthyroidism qualified as stable when ophthalmopathy did not progress within 18 months. Whole-study results and caveats: Most thyroid clonotypes that were expanded above 0.001 also turned up in blood. Researchers report that a 13 V-J model separated ophthalmopathy from stable hyperthyroidism.

Amplified TCR beta CDR3 regions derived from RNA transcripts. Using the HTBI primer set, a first-round RT-PCR was run on the TCR CDR3. TCRdb re-called the multiplex PCR reads with MiXCR, one entry per CDR3 protein. The sample has hundreds of thousands of distinct CDR3 sequences; 14% are singletons. Germline V gives CDR1 SNHLY, CDR2 FYNNEI. CDR3 length: 14 amino acids. V was clipped by 2 bases and J by 8 bases; unmatched bases: 7. This clonotype was obtained from a woman aged 18-29 years with Graves' hyperthyroidism. Material for sequencing was blood. This chain joins TRBV2 and TRBJ1-2, with TRBD1 identical over 8 bases. The CDR3: CASSEHGQGGGYTF. CDR3 nucleotides: TGTGCCAGCAGTGAACATGGACAGGGAGGGGGCTACACCTTC.